This record concerns one T cell receptor (beta chain) sequence. Its specificity is not known. Time point specified: sample taken at primary tumor resection. Whole RNA, which was extracted from tumor, nontumor lung tissue or frozen PBMC, was sequenced without any cell sorting. This sample was taken from a study of spatial heterogeneity in lung cancer. Via MiXCR, TCRdb re-called the 5' RACE reads, giving one row per CDR3 protein. The sample yields a few thousand distinct CDR3 sequences, around 7.4% seen once. Findings of the study overall: Intratumoral expanded alpha and beta TCR counts were found to track tumor mutation counts.

The CDR3 sequence is 15 residues long. The V segment lost 5 bases and the J segment 6 bases; nucleotides outside the gene matches: 7. In germline, CDR1 is MNHEY, CDR2 SMNVEV (reference sequence). The chain links TRBV27 to TRBJ2-2, with 9 bases fitting TRBD2. The material was lung tumor tissue, obtained at surgery. The clonotype originates from a female donor with early-stage non-small cell lung cancer. The CDR3 spells CASSVAGGLPGELFF. The CDR3 DNA follows: TGTGCCAGCAGTGTGGCGGGGGGGCTCCCCGGGGAGCTGTTTTTT.